This T cell receptor (beta chain) comes out of a study of metastatic and nonmetastatic thyroid tumors. Study as a whole: From malignant and benign thyroid patients, repertoires in blood and in tumor or nodule tissue were compared.

In the original processing: Variation in CDR3 across clinicopathological groups served as the basis for constructing a distant-metastasis classifier in papillary thyroid cancer. TCRdb re-analyzed the PCR reads through MiXCR. These V and J calls derive from TCRdb rather than the authors' analysis. The table has 15,000 to 17,000 clones, 3.7% seen once. The CDR3 runs to 16 residues. Germline V gives CDR1 MNHGY, CDR2 SVAAGI. With 3 bases removed from V and 5 bases from J, the gap between germline ends came to 16 bases. Findings of the study overall: Reports indicated that malignant thyroid tumors showed significantly higher TCR beta diversity than benign nodules did, in blood and tumor.

No patient received treatment before thyroid surgery. This clone was counted a few times. No antigen is known for it. A much more abundant neighbour one base away suggests this may be a read error. The source material was tumor tissue. This receptor was taken from a female donor with papillary thyroid cancer or a benign thyroid nodule (not recorded which). Some clones in this sample may be carry-over from other donors' samples. V is TRBV6-9 and J is TRBJ1-4, with a possible D match to TRBD1 (6 bases). CDR3 in amino acids: CASSYRTGKANEKLFF. The CDR3 DNA sequence: TGTGCCAGCAGTTACCGCACAGGGAAGGCGAATGAAAAACTGTTTTTT.